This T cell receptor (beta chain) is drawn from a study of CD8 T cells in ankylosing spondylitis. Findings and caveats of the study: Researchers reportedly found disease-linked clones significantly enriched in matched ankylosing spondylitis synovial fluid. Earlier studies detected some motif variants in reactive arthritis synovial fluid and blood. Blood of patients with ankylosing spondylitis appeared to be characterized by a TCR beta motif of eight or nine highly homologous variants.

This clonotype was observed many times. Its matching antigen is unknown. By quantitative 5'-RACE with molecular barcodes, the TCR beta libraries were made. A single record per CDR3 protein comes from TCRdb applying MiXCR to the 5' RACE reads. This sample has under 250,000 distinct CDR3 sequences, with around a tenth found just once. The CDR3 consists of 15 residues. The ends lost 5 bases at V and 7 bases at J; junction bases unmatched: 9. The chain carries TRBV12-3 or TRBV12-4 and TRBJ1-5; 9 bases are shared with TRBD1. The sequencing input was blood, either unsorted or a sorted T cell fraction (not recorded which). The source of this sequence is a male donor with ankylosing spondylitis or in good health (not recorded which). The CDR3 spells CASSLPGQGVQPQHF. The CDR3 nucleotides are TGTGCCAGCAGTCTCCCGGGACAGGGTGTCCAGCCCCAGCATTTT.